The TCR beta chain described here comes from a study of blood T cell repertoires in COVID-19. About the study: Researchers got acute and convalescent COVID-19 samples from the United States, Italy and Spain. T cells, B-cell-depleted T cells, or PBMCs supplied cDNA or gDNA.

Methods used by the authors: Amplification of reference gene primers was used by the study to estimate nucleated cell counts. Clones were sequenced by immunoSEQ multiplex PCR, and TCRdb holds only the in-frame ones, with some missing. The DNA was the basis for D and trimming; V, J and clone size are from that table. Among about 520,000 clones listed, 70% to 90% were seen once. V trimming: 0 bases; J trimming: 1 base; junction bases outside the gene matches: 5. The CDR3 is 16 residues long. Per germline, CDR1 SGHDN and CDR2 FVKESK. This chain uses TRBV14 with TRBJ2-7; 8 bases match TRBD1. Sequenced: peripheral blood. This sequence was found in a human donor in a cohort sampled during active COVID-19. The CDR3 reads CASSQEPGTGSYEQYF. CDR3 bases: TGTGCCAGCAGCCAAGAACCCGGGACAGGTTCCTACGAGCAGTACTTC.